Below are 7 T cell receptor beta chains sequenced from a single sample in a study of blood T cells in healthy people across ages. Using a J-beta primer mix together with a sample-barcoded 5' primer, a second PCR was run for roughly 7 to 12 cycles. TCRdb analysed the 5' RACE reads with MiXCR anew, one entry per CDR3 protein. The sample has about 280,000 distinct CDR3 sequences, roughly a quarter seen once. The source material was blood. Receptors originate from a woman in her seventies in good health.

This clonotype was observed a handful of times. This CDR3 reads CATSDRGQQETQYF. The CDR3 DNA is TGTGCCACCAGTGACCGGGGACAGCAAGAGACCCAGTACTTC. V and J are TRBV24-1 and TRBJ2-5; TRBD1 agrees at 7 bases. The CDR3 is 14 residues long. Germline V CDR1 and CDR2: KGHDR, SFDVKD. The trim removed 4 bases at V and 2 bases at J, leaving 3 bases unmatched.

This clonotype has just a few counts. The V and J genes are TRBV7-2 and TRBJ2-2, with 8 bases aligning to TRBD2. Trimming removed 5 bases from V and 0 bases from J; junction bases left unmatched: 8. Germline values: CDR1 SGHTA, CDR2 FQGNSA. The CDR3 runs to 17 residues. DNA of the CDR3: TGTGCCAGCAGCCCTTTCGGGAGGGCCTCGAACACCGGGGAGCTGTTTTTT. This encodes CASSPFGRASNTGELFF.

Regarding this clonotype: The germline gene is not matched at one end of the junction; a read error may be the cause. The J gene is TRBJ2-3, the V gene TRBV7-9; perhaps D is TRBD1 or TRBD2 (6 bases each). The CDR3 runs 14 residues. CDR1 is SEHNR and CDR2 is FQNEAQ in the germline V gene (reference sequence). CDR3 DNA: TGTGCCAGCAGCCCAAGGGGGGTCACACATACGCAGTATTTT. Residues: CASSPRGVTHTQYF.

This clonotype has only a few counts. The chain employs TRBV5-1 and TRBJ2-3; 8 bases are shared with TRBD1. The CDR3 spans 17 residues. Germline CDR1 is SGHRS and CDR2 is YFSETQ. V was clipped by 1 base and J by 0 bases; unmatched bases: 7. CDR3: CASSLRRDRTSTDTQYF. CDR3 coding DNA: TGCGCCAGCAGCTTGAGAAGGGACAGGACTAGCACAGATACGCAGTATTTT.

There are a few counts of this clonotype. This chain links TRBV12-3 or TRBV12-4 with TRBJ1-6; no firm D call. The CDR3 consists of 12 residues. V gave up 6 bases and J gave up 10 bases, with 10 bases separating them. The CDR3 DNA reads TGTGCCAGCAGGACCTCGAAGTCACCCCTCCACTTT. Its translation: CASRTSKSPLHF.

The chain links TRBV4-2 to TRBJ2-2; D unresolved. Germline V gives CDR1 LGHNA, CDR2 YNFKEQ. This CDR3 contains 17 residues. Trimming took 0 bases from V and 2 from J, leaving 13 bases between them. CDR3 in DNA: TGTGCCAGCAGCCAAGAGGCTGGCGGCATAAACACCGGGGAGCTGTTTTTT. Amino acids: CASSQEAGGINTGELFF.

This clonotype was observed a handful of times. This sequence joins TRBV2 and TRBJ2-5, with D perhaps matching TRBD1 (6 bases). The DNA end favors TRBJ2-1, so the J call may be wrong. The CDR3 contains 13 residues. Germline V gene sequence: CDR1 SNHLY, CDR2 FYNNEI. In DNA, the CDR3 is TGTGCCAGCAGTGAAGCGGGAAGGGGGGAGCAGTTCTTC. Its translation: CASSEAGRGEQFF.